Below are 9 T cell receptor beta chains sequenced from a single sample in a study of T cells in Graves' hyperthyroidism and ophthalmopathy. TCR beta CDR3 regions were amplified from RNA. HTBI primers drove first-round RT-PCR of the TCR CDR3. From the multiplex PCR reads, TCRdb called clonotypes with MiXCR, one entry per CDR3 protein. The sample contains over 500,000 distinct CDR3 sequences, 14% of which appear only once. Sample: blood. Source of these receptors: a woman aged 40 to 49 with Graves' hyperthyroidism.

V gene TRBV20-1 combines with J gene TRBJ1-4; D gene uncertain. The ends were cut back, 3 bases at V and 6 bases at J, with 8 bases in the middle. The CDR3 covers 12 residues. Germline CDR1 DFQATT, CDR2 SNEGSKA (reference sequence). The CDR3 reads CSARILDEKLFF. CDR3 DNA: TGCAGTGCTAGGATTCTTGATGAAAAACTGTTTTTT.

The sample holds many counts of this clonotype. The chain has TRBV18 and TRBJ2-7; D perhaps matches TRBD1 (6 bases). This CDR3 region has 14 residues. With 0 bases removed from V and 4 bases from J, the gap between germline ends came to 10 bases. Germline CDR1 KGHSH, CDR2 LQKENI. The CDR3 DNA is TGTGCCAGCTCACCACCGGGACAAGCTTACGAGCAGTACTTC. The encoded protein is CASSPPGQAYEQYF.

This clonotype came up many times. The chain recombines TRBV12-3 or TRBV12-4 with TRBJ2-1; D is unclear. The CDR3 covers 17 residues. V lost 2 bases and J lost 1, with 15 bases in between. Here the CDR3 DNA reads TGTGCCAGCAGTTTATTGAGGTGGGCGGATTCCTACAATGAGCAGTTCTTC. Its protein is CASSLLRWADSYNEQFF.

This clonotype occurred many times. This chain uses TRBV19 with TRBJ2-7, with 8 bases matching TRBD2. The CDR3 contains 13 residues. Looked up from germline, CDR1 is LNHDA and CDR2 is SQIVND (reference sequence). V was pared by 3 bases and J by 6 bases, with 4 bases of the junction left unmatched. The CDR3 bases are TGTGCCAGTAGTATGGGGACTAGTGGCGAGCAGTACTTC. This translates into CASSMGTSGEQYF.

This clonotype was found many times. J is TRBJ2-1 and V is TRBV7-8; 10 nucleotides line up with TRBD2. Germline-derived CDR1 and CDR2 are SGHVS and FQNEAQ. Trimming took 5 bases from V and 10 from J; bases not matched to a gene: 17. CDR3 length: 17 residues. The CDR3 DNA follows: TGTGCCAGCAGCCAAGGAATGACTAGCGGGTGGGGGGGGGAGCAGTTCTTC. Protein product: CASSQGMTSGWGGEQFF.

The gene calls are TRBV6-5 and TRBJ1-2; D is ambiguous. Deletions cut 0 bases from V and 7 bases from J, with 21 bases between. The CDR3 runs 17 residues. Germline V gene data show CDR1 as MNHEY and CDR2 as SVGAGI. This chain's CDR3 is CASSYSTGGRPMGGYTF. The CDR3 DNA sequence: TGTGCCAGCAGTTACTCCACCGGCGGGAGACCTATGGGTGGCTACACCTTC.

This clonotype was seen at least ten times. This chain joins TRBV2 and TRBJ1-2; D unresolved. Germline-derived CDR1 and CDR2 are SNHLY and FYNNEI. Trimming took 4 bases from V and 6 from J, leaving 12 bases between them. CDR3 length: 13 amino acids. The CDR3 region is CASSGSTENGYTF. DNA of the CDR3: TGTGCCAGCAGTGGGAGCACAGAAAATGGCTACACCTTC.

The CDR3 is CSARDKVVSSYEQYF. CDR3 coding DNA: TGCAGTGCTAGAGATAAGGTCGTAAGCTCCTACGAGCAGTACTTC. The V and J genes are TRBV20-1 and TRBJ2-7; no reliable D call. The CDR3 extends over 15 amino acids. Germline CDR1 and CDR2: DFQATT and SNEGSKA (reference sequence). V gave up 0 bases and J gave up 0 bases, with 12 bases separating them.

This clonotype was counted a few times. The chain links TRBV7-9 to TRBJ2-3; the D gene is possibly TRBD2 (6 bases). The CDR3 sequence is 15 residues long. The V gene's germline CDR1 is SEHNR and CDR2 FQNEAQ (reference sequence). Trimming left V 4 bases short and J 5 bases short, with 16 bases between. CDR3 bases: TGTGCCAGCAGCTCTAGCCGGAGGGCCGGAGATACGCAGTATTTT. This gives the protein CASSSSRRAGDTQYF. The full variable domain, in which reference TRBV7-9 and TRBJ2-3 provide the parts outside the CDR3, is DTGVSQNPRHKITKRGQNVTFRCDPISEHNRLYWYRQTLGQGPEFLTYFQNEAQLEKSRLLSDRFSAERPKGSFSTLEIQRTEQGDSAMYLCASSSSRRAGDTQYFGPGTRLTVL.